This T cell receptor (beta chain) was recovered during a study of response to subunit inactivated influenza vaccine. The V gene end was trimmed by 1 base and the J gene end by 9 bases; junction bases not matched to a gene: 4. This CDR3 has 14 residues. CDR1 and CDR2 from the germline V gene are LNHNV and YYDKDF (reference sequence). TCRdb re-analysed the RT-PCR reads in MiXCR, keeping a single row per CDR3 protein. The repertoire includes about 570,000 distinct CDR3 sequences, approximately 10% of them detected once, and roughly 11% sits in the top ten. This clonotype was picked up a small number of times. The sample was also linked to a second study, of T cells expressing NK-cell markers. That study reports: Production of TCR beta cDNA relied on 5'RACE template switching with UMIs. Repertoire data for TCR beta were derived from sorted T cells (CD3+CD56+NKG2C+, CD3+CD56+NKG2C- and CD3+CD56-NKG2C+). Of CD8+ T cells, about 1.0-8% belonged to dominant NKG2C+ clonotypes in six donors. It remained uncertain whether the expanded NKG2C+ T cell clones were specific for HCMV antigens.

This specimen was PBMCs from blood, taken on the day of vaccination. The origin of this receptor is a man in his forties or fifties who received an inactivated influenza vaccine. The J gene is TRBJ2-4, the V gene TRBV15, with 9 bases identical to TRBD1. The CDR3 DNA reads TGTGCCACCAGCAGAGCCCTGACAGGGGGCATTCAGTACTTC. As protein: CATSRALTGGIQYF.